This TCR beta chain was profiled in a study of early stage breast cancer tumors. Study-level points and caveats: Compared with adjacent normal breast tissue, tumors showed 2 to 2.5-fold greater T cell density and higher clonality.

This clone came up a few times. Its antigen is currently unknown. Germline CDR1 reads SGHRS; CDR2 reads YFSETQ. This CDR3 contains 14 residues. V lost 4 bases, J lost 13 bases, and 14 bases stayed unmatched. Assay used: immunoSEQ multiplex PCR; TCRdb lists only in-frame clones, some missing. The sample consists of about 72,000 clones, approximately 79% of them appearing once. The TCR sequence derives from a person aged 55 to 75 with breast cancer. Sequencing was performed on blood. This sequence joins TRBV5-1 and TRBJ2-1; 7 nucleotides line up with TRBD1. The CDR3, as DNA: TGCGCCAGCAGCCCGCGGACAGGCCCTGGGTATCAGTTCTTC. Translated: CASSPRTGPGYQFF.